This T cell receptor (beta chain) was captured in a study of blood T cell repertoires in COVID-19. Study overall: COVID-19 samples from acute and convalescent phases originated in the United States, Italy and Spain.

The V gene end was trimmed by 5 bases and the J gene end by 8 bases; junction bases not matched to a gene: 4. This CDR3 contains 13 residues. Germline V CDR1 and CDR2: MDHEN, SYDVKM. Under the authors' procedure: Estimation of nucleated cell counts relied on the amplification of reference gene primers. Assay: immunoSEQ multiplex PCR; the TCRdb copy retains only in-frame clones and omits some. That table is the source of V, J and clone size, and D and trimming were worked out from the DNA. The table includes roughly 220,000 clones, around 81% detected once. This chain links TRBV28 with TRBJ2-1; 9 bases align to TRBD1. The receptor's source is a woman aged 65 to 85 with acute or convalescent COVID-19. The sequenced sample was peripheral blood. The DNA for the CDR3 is TGTGCCAGCAGTGGTACAGGGGGCGATGAGCAGTTCTTC. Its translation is CASSGTGGDEQFF.